Included here is one TCR beta chain sequence, with context. What it binds is unknown. V lost 5 bases, J lost 6 bases, and 12 bases stayed unmatched. The germline V gene has CDR1 MNHEY and CDR2 SMNVEV (reference sequence). The CDR3 length is 18 residues. PCR used 60 Vbeta primers and 13 Jbeta primers. TCRdb keeps only in-frame clones here, not all; method: immunoSEQ multiplex PCR. This sample has about 170,000 clones, with 80% to 90% found just once. The sample belongs to a study of cytomegalovirus exposure and HLA in healthy donors. The overall study: Earlier work reported about 110 million unique TCR beta sequences from about 190 million T cells.

Findings of the study overall: According to reports, the classifier identified cytomegalovirus status with high specificity and sensitivity. Most TCR beta V segments were productive about 90% or about 30% of the time in an earlier analysis.

The sequence came from a male donor in good health and CMV-seronegative. The V and J genes are TRBV27 and TRBJ2-1; TRBD2 agrees at 14 bases. The sample consisted of PBMCs. The CDR3 sequence: CASSQGLAGASLGNEQFF. DNA of the CDR3: TGTGCCAGCAGTCAGGGACTAGCGGGGGCTTCTCTGGGCAATGAGCAGTTCTTC.